This paragraph reports one T cell receptor (beta chain). It has no known antigen specificity. Base-call qualities are not available, and no considerably larger clone is one nucleotide away. CDR1 is given as SGDLS and CDR2 as YYNGEE, both from the germline V gene. Inclusive of the bounding cysteine and phenylalanine, the CDR3 is 15 residues long. Only CDR3 DNA is held: 45 bases, read in frame from base 1. The V end gives up 3 bases and the J end 4 bases, leaving 8 bases in the junction not matched to a gene. This sample is part of a study of patients and donors after allogeneic stem cell transplantation (dated by TCRdb to the early 2020s). The receptor library was made with RT-PCR. Data came from a NextSeq 550. The public reads were quality trimmed at Q25 with fastp and then assembled into clones with MiXCR by TCRdb, keeping productive beta chains. Merged by CDR3 protein, the rows form single entries marked with the most common genes and DNA. The sample table shows about 200,000 distinct CDR3 sequences, and around 40% are seen once. The ten largest clonotypes hold around a tenth of the sample.

The chain is encoded by TRBV9 joined to TRBJ1-2; TRBD1 fits 8 bases in the junction. The specimen was blood, either unsorted or a sorted T cell fraction (not recorded which). This sequence originates from a human donor who was either an allogeneic HSCT recipient or a stem cell or donor lymphocyte infusion donor (not recorded which). It is not recorded whose cells these are; they may come from a transplant donor. In nucleotides, the sequence is TGTGCCAGCAGCGAGCGGGACAGGAGTATCTATGGCTACACCTTC. Its protein reads: CASSERDRSIYGYTF. With the portions outside the CDR3 filled from the reference TRBV9 and TRBJ1-2 genes, the complete variable region becomes DSGVTQTPKHLITATGQRVTLRCSPRSGDLSVYWYQQSLDQGLQFLIQYYNGEERAKGNILERFSAQQFPDLHSELNLSSLELGDSALYFCASSERDRSIYGYTFGSGTRLTVV.